This entry features one TCR beta chain sequence. Clones were read by immunoSEQ multiplex PCR, and TCRdb kept only the in-frame ones, dropping some. The sample has approximately 90,000 clones, roughly 86% seen once. This entry belongs to a study of control samples from healthy donors and cancer patients. This CDR3 is 15 amino acids long. Germline V gene data show CDR1 as MDHEN and CDR2 as SYDVKM. V lost 7 bases to trimming and J lost 0 bases, with 13 bases between them. This chain links TRBV28 with TRBJ1-3; no clear D. Sequenced input: blood. The clonotype originates from a man aged 25-40 years in good health. This chain's CDR3 is CASNLRGSSGNTIYF. As DNA, the CDR3 is TGTGCCAGCAATCTTAGAGGGTCCTCTGGAAACACCATATATTTT.